The table lists the clone carrying this T cell receptor beta chain with a few counts. Antigen unknown. This sample stems from a study of T-cell reconstitution after alpha-beta-depleted transplantation in children. Study-wide results and limits: The high TCRbeta diversity at day 60 in some patients came from surviving recipient T cells and thymic progenitors. After one year, T-cell counts and TCRbeta diversity mostly came from new T cells. Expanded clones from the graft, numbering several hundred, reportedly supplied alpha-beta T cells about two months after transplant.

Unique molecular identifiers were incorporated when the TCRbeta library was constructed. TCRdb redid the calling of the PCR reads with MiXCR, one entry per CDR3 protein. The sample has 200,000 to 250,000 distinct CDR3 sequences; about 25% are singletons. The V gene's germline CDR1 is SGHTA and CDR2 FQGNSA. The CDR3 sequence is 14 residues long. Trimming removed 6 bases from V and 4 bases from J, with 10 bases in between. V and J are TRBV7-2 and TRBJ1-6; D ambiguous. The sample here was PBMCs, taken before TCRalphabeta/CD19-depleted stem cell transplant. This TCR derives from a girl aged 2 to 10 with Fanconi anemia, due to receive a stem cell transplant. The CDR3 DNA reads TGTGCCAGCAGAAACGGACTGTATAATTCACCCCTCCACTTT. This codes for CASRNGLYNSPLHF.